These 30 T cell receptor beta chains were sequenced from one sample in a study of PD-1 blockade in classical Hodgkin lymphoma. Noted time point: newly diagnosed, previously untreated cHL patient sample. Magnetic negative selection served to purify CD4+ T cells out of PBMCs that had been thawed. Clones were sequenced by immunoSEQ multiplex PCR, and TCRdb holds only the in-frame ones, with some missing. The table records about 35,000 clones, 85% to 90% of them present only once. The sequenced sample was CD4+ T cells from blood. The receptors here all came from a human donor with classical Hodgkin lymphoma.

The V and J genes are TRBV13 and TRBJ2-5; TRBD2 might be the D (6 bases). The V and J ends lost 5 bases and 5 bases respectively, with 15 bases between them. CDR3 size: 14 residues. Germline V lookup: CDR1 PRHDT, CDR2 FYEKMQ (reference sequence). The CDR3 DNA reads TGTGCCAGCAGCCTCCAGGGACTGGGGGAGACCCAGTACTTC. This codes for CASSLQGLGETQYF. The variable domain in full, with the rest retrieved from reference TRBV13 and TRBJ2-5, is AAGVIQSPRHLIKEKRETATLKCYPIPRHDTVYWYQQGPGQDPQFLISFYEKMQSDKGSIPDRFSAQQFSDYHSELNMSSLELGDSALYFCASSLQGLGETQYFGPGTRLLVL.

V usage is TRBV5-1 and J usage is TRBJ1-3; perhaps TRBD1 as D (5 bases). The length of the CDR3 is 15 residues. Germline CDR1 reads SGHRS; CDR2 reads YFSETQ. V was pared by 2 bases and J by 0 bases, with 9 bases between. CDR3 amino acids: CASSFGHNSGNTIYF. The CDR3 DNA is TGCGCCAGCAGCTTCGGACATAACTCTGGAAACACCATATATTTT.

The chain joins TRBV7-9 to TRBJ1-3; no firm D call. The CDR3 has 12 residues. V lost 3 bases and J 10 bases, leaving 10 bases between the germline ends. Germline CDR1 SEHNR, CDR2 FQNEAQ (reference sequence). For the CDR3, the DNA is TGTGCCAGCAGCTTGGGGATTGGAACCATATATTTT. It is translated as CASSLGIGTIYF.

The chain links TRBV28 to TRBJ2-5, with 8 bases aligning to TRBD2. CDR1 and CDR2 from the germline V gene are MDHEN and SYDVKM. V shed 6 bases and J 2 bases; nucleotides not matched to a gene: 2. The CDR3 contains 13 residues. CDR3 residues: CASSPGGQETQYF. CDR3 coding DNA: TGTGCCAGCAGCCCGGGGGGGCAAGAGACCCAGTACTTC.

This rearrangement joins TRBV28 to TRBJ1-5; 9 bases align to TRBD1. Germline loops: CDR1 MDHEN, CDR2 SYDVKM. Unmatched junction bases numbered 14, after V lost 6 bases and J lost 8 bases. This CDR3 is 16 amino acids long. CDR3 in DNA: TGTGCCAGCAGCCCCTCCGGGACAGGGAATAGGAAGCCCCAGCATTTT. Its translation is CASSPSGTGNRKPQHF.

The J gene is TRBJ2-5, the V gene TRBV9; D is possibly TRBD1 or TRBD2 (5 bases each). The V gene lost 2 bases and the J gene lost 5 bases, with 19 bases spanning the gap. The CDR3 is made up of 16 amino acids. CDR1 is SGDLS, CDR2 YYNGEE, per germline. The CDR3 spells CASSVGVVGVGETQYF. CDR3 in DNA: TGTGCCAGCAGCGTCGGTGTCGTGGGGGTAGGGGAGACCCAGTACTTC. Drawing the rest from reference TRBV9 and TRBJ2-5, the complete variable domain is DSGVTQTPKHLITATGQRVTLRCSPRSGDLSVYWYQQSLDQGLQFLIQYYNGEERAKGNILERFSAQQFPDLHSELNLSSLELGDSALYFCASSVGVVGVGETQYFGPGTRLLVL.

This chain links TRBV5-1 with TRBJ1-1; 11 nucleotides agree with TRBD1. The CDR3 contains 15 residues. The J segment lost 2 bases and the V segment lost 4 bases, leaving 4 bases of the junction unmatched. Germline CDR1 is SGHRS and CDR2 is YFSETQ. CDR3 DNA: TGCGCCAGCAGCATATGGACAGGGGGCAACACTGAAGCTTTCTTT. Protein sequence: CASSIWTGGNTEAFF.

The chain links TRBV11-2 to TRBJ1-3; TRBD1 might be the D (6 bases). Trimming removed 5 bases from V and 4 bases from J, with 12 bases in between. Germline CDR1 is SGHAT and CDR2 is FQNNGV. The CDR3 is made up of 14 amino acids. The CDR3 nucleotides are TGTGCCAGCAGCCTCTTAACAGGGGGAAACACCATATATTTT. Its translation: CASSLLTGGNTIYF.

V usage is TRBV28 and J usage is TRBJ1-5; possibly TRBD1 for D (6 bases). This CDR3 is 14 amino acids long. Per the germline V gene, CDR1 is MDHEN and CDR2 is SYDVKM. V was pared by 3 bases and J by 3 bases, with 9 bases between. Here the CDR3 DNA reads TGTGCCAGCAGTTTGGACAGACCCAATCAGCCCCAGCATTTT. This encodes CASSLDRPNQPQHF.

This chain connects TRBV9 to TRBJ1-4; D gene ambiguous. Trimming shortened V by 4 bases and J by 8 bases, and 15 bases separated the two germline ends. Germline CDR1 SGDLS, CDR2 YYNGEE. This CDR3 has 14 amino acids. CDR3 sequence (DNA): TGTGCCAGCAGCCCAATTCATCCTGGGGAAAAACTGTTTTTT. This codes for CASSPIHPGEKLFF.

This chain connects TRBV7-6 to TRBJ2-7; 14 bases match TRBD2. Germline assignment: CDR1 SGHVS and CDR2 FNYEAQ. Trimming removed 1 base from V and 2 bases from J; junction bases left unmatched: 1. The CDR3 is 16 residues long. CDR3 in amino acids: CASSLGLAGGAYEQYF. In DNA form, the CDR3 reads TGTGCCAGCAGCTTAGGACTAGCGGGGGGGGCCTACGAGCAGTACTTC.

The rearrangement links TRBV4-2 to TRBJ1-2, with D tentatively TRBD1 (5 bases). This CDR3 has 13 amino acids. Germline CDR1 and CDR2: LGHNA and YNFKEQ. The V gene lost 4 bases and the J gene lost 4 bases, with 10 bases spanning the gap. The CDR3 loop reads CASSPTGPYGYTF. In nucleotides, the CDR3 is TGTGCCAGCAGCCCCACAGGCCCCTATGGCTACACCTTC.

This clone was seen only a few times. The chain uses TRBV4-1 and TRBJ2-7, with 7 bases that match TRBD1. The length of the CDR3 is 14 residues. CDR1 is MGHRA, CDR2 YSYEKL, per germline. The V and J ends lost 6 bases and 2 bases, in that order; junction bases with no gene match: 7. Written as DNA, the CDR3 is TGCGCCAGCAGTCCGATGGGACAGCCCTACGAGCAGTACTTC. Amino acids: CASSPMGQPYEQYF.

In DNA, the CDR3 is TGTGCCAGCAGTTATCAGGCAGGGTTTTCGCACTATGGCTACACCTTC. Amino acids: CASSYQAGFSHYGYTF. J is TRBJ1-2 and V is TRBV6-5, with D tentatively TRBD1 (5 bases). The CDR3 extends over 16 amino acids. V gave up 3 bases and J gave up 3 bases, with 17 bases separating them. Per germline, CDR1 MNHEY and CDR2 SVGAGI.

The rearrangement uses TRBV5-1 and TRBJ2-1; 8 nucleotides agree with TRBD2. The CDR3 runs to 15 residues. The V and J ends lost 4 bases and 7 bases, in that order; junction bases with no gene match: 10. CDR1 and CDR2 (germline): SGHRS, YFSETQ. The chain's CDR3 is CASSPSGGLGNEQFF. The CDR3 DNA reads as TGCGCCAGCAGCCCCTCGGGAGGGTTGGGGAATGAGCAGTTCTTC. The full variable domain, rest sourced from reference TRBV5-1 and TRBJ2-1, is KAGVTQTPRYLIKTRGQQVTLSCSPISGHRSVSWYQQTPGQGLQFLFEYFSETQRNKGNFPGRFSGRQFSNSRSEMNVSTLELGDSALYLCASSPSGGLGNEQFFGPGTRLTVL.

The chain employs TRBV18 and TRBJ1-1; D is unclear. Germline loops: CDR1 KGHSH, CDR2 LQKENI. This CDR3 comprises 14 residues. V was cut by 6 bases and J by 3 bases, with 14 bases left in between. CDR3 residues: CASSASQGDTEAFF. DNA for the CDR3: TGTGCCAGCTCCGCGAGCCAAGGAGACACTGAAGCTTTCTTT.

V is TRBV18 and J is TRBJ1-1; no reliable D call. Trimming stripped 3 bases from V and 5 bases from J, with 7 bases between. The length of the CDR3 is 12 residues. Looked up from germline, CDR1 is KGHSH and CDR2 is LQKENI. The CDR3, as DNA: TGTGCCAGCTCACCCAAGGGAACTGAAGCTTTCTTT. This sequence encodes CASSPKGTEAFF.

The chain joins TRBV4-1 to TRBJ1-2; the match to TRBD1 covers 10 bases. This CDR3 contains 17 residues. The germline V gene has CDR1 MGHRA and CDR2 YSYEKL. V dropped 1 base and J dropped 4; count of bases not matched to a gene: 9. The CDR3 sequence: CASSQGSGQGGPYGYTF. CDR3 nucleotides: TGCGCCAGCAGCCAAGGGTCCGGACAGGGGGGCCCCTATGGCTACACCTTC.

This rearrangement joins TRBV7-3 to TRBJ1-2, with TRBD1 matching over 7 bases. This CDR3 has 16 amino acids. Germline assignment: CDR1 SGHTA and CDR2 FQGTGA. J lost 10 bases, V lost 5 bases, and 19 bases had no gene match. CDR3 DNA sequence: TGTGCCAGCAGCAACCAACAGGGGCCCTTACCGAATCCCTACACCTTC. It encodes CASSNQQGPLPNPYTF.

Here the CDR3 DNA reads TGTGCCAGCAGCTCCCCTACTAGCGGAGACACAGATACGCAGTATTTT. Translation: CASSSPTSGDTDTQYF. The chain employs TRBV5-4 and TRBJ2-3; the match to TRBD2 covers 8 bases. Unmatched junction bases numbered 8, after V lost 3 bases and J lost 2 bases. Germline values: CDR1 SGHNT, CDR2 YYREEE (reference sequence). This CDR3 contains 16 residues.

The CDR3 sequence is CASSTPGTSVYEQYF. CDR3 nucleotide sequence: TGCGCCAGCAGCACCCCCGGGACTAGCGTCTACGAGCAGTACTTC. The V call is TRBV5-1, the J call TRBJ2-7; 10 bases align to TRBD2. The CDR3 has 15 residues. V shed 4 bases, J shed 3 bases, and the junction held 7 bases outside the gene matches. Germline CDR1 and CDR2: SGHRS and YFSETQ.

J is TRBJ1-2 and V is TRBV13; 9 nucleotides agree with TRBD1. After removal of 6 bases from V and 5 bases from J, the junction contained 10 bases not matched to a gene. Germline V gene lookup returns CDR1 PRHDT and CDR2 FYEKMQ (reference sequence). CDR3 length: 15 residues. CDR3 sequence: CASSAPDRGWYGYTF. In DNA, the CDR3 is TGTGCCAGCAGTGCCCCGGACAGGGGATGGTATGGCTACACCTTC. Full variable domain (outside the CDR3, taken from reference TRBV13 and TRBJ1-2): AAGVIQSPRHLIKEKRETATLKCYPIPRHDTVYWYQQGPGQDPQFLISFYEKMQSDKGSIPDRFSAQQFSDYHSELNMSSLELGDSALYFCASSAPDRGWYGYTFGSGTRLTVV.

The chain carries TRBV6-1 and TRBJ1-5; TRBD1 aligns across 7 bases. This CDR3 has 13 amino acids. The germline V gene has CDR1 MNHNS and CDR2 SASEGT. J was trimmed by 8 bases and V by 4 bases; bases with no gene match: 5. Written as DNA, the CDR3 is TGTGCCAGCAGTGTGACAGGGCAGGAGCCCCAGCATTTT. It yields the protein CASSVTGQEPQHF.

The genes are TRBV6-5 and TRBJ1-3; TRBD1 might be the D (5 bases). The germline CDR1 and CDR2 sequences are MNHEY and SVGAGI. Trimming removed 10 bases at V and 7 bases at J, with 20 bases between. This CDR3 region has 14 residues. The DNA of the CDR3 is TGTGCCACCCGAGAACCCTGGGAGGGGAACACCATATATTTT. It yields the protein CATREPWEGNTIYF.

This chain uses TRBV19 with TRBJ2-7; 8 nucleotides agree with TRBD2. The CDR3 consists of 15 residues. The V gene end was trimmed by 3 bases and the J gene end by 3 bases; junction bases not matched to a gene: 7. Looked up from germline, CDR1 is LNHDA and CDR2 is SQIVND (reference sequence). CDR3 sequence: CASSIERGNRYEQYF. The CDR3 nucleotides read TGTGCCAGTAGTATTGAGCGGGGGAATCGCTACGAGCAGTACTTC. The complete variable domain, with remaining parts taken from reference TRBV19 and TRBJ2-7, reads DGGITQSPKYLFRKEGQNVTLSCEQNLNHDAMYWYRQDPGQGLRLIYYSQIVNDFQKGDIAEGYSVSREKKESFPLTVTSAQKNPTAFYLCASSIERGNRYEQYFGPGTRLTVT.

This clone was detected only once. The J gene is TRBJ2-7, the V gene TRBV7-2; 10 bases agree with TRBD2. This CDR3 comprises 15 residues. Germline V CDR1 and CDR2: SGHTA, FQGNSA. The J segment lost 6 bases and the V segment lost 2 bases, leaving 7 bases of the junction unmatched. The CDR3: CASSLNLAGVGEQYF. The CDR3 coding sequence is TGTGCCAGCAGCTTAAACCTAGCGGGAGTAGGCGAGCAGTACTTC.

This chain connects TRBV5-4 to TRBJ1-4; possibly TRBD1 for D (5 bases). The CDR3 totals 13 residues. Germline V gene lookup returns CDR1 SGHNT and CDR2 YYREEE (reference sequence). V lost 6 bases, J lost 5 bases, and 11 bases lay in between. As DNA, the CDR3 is TGTGCCAGCATGGCGGCAGGGAATGAAAAACTGTTTTTT. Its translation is CASMAAGNEKLFF.

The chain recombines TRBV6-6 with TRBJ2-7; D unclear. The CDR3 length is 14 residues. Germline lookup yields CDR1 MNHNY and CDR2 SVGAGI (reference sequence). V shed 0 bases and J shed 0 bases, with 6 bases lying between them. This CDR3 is CASSYSATSYEQYF. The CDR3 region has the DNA TGTGCCAGCAGTTACTCAGCCACCTCCTACGAGCAGTACTTC.

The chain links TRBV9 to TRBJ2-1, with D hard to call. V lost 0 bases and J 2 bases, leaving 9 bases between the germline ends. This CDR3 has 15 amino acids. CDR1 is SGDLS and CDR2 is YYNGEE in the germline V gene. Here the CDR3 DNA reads TGTGCCAGCAGCGTAGCCCCGGACCCCTACAATGAGCAGTTCTTC. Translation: CASSVAPDPYNEQFF.

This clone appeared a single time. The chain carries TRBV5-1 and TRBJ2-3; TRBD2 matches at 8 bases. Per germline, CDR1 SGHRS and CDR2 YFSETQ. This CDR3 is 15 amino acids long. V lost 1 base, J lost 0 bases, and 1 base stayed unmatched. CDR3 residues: CASSLSGGSTDTQYF. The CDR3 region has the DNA TGCGCCAGCAGCTTGTCGGGGGGGAGCACAGATACGCAGTATTTT.